Listed below are T cell receptor beta chains from one sample, sequenced in a study of tumor-infiltrating lymphocytes in primary liver carcinoma. Via MiXCR, TCRdb re-called the multiplex PCR reads, giving one row per CDR3 protein. The sample contains 150,000 to 200,000 distinct CDR3 sequences, 60% of which appear only once. The sample was peripheral blood. The receptor set was obtained from a man in his forties with primary liver carcinoma and hepatitis B virus infection. Both conserved end residues are part of each CDR3. The order of the fields is V gene, J gene, clone size, D gene, CDR3 protein, CDR3 DNA. The D gene is left open where the match is weak. Clone size, where shown, is once, few, many, or a class for clones that have expanded.

>TRBV9|TRBJ2-1|few|.
CASSVRTTSYNEQFF
TGTGCCAGCAGCGTAAGGACAACCTCCTACAATGAGCAGTTCTTC
>TRBV24-1|TRBJ1-2|once|.
CATSDWTSGNYGYTF
TGTGCCACCAGTGATTGGACGTCAGGGAACTATGGCTACACCTTC
>TRBV6-1|TRBJ1-5|.|.
CVSSEVSGSNQPQHF
TGTGTCAGCAGTGAAGTGTCAGGGAGCAATCAGCCCCAGCATTTT
>TRBV5-4|TRBJ2-5|.|.
CASRSGTEETQYF
TGTGCCAGCAGATCGGGGACGGAAGAGACCCAGTACTTC
>TRBV4-1|TRBJ2-1|.|TRBD2
CANRPSGSLYEQFF
TGCGCCAACAGGCCTAGCGGGAGTCTCTATGAGCAGTTCTTC
>TRBV29-1|TRBJ2-7|.|.
CSARRTVHDDHYF
TGCAGCGCAAGGCGGACAGTCCATGACGACCACTACTTC
>TRBV6-2/TRBV6-3|TRBJ2-1|.|TRBD2
CARSYSLASGRLQNEQFF
TGTGCCAGAAGTTACTCGTTGGCTAGCGGGAGACTACAGAATGAGCAGTTCTTC
>TRBV11-2|TRBJ2-7|.|.
CASSLRLDSYEQYF
TGTGCCAGCAGCTTGAGACTGGATTCCTACGAGCAGTACTTC
>TRBV12-3/TRBV12-4|TRBJ2-2|.|.
CASGLVQGDHGELFF
TGTGCCAGCGGTTTAGTACAGGGTGATCACGGGGAGCTGTTTTTT
>TRBV4-1|TRBJ2-1|.|TRBD2
CASSQGLAEWDEQFF
TGCGCCAGCAGCCAGGGACTAGCGGAGTGGGATGAGCAGTTCTTC
>TRBV11-2|TRBJ2-5|.|.
CASSRRPGDEETQYF
TGTGCCAGCAGCCGAAGGCCAGGGGACGAGGAGACTCAGTACTTC
>TRBV4-1|TRBJ2-1|.|TRBD2
CASSQAVTSVYNEQFF
TGCGCCAGCAGCCAAGCTGTGACTAGCGTCTACAATGAGCAGTTCTTC
>TRBV12-3/TRBV12-4|TRBJ2-5|few|.
CASSSWEETQYF
TGTGCCAGCAGCTCGTGGGAAGAGACCCAGTACTTC
>TRBV11-2|TRBJ2-1|.|.
CASGLEAEQFF
TGTGCAAGCGGCTTAGAAGCAGAGCAGTTCTTC
>TRBV12-3/TRBV12-4|TRBJ1-1|.|TRBD1
CASTISGTGVEAFF
TGTGCCAGCACTATTTCTGGGACAGGAGTCGAAGCTTTCTTT
>TRBV11-1|TRBJ2-1|.|.
CASSWLITGEVNEQFF
TGTGCCAGCAGCTGGCTCATAACAGGAGAGGTCAATGAGCAGTTCTTC
>TRBV28|TRBJ1-2|.|.
CASSQGEIYVYTF
TGTGCCAGCAGCCAAGGGGAAATCTATGTCTACACCTTC
>TRBV7-8|TRBJ2-7|few|TRBD2
CASSFKTSGTREQYF
TGTGCCAGCAGCTTCAAAACTAGCGGGACACGGGAGCAGTATTTC
>TRBV28|TRBJ2-7|few|.
CASSFAGNRLEQYF
TGTGCCAGCAGTTTTGCGGGCAACCGCCTCGAGCAGTACTTC
>TRBV11-2|TRBJ2-2|.|.
CASSRGPAGNTGELFF
TGTGCCAGCAGCAGGGGACCAGCGGGGAACACCGGGGAGCTGTTTTTT
>TRBV29-1|TRBJ2-7|.|TRBD2
CRVEEVAGGGYEQYF
TGCAGGGTTGAAGAGGTAGCGGGAGGAGGGTACGAGCAGTACTTC
>TRBV29-1|TRBJ2-5|.|TRBD1
CSVAGQLQETQHF
TGCAGCGTTGCGGGACAGCTCCAAGAGACCCAGCACTTC
>TRBV6-2/TRBV6-3|TRBJ1-1|few|.
CASRGPGTEAFF
TGTGCCAGCAGGGGGCCGGGCACTGAAGCTTTCTTT
>TRBV11-2|TRBJ2-1|.|TRBD2
CARSLGGSGSSYEQFF
TGTGCCAGGAGTTTAGGTGGTAGCGGGAGCTCTTATGAGCAGTTCTTC
>TRBV7-3|TRBJ2-2|.|.
CASSLQQTKSGELFF
TGTGCCAGCAGCTTACAGCAGACTAAAAGCGGGGAGCTGTTTTTT
>TRBV12-3/TRBV12-4|TRBJ1-4|.|TRBD1
CARSLTGGIEKLFF
TGTGCCAGGAGCTTGACAGGGGGAATCGAAAAACTGTTTTTT
>TRBV10-3|TRBJ2-7|.|.
CAYGEGEEQYF
TGTGCCTACGGGGAGGGGGAAGAGCAGTACTTC
>TRBV6-2/TRBV6-3|TRBJ2-2|few|.
CASSYLGITGELFF
TGTGCCAGCAGTTACCTAGGAATAACCGGGGAGCTGTTTTTT
>TRBV12-3/TRBV12-4|TRBJ1-1|.|.
CASSLSQGNTEAFF
TGTGCCAGCAGTTTATCTCAGGGGAACACTGAAGCTTTCTTT
>TRBV10-3|TRBJ2-1|.|TRBD2
CAITPSTSGRGNEQFF
TGTGCCATCACCCCTTCGACTAGCGGGAGGGGGAATGAGCAGTTCTTC
>TRBV4-1|TRBJ2-3|.|TRBD2
CASSLGLATDMQYF
TGCGCCAGCAGCCTGGGACTAGCCACAGATATGCAGTATTTT
>TRBV29-1|TRBJ2-1|.|.
CSCWSGDNNGQFF
TGCAGTTGTTGGTCTGGGGATAACAATGGGCAGTTCTTC